The 27 T cell receptor beta chains below were found in one sample sequenced in a study of blood T cell repertoires in COVID-19. Using immunoSEQ multiplex PCR, the repertoire was profiled, and TCRdb retains in-frame clones only, with some absent. This sample has under 150,000 clones; 84% occur once, and the top ten carry roughly 3.8%. The sample taken for sequencing was PBMCs or T cells enriched from blood (not recorded which). The source of these receptors is a man aged 50 to 60 in a cohort exposed to, infected with or recovered from COVID-19 (not recorded which).

The chain uses TRBV4-1 and TRBJ2-7; 8 nucleotides align to TRBD1. Trimming removed 11 bases from V and 4 bases from J; junction bases left unmatched: 13. The CDR3 length is 14 residues. Germline loops: CDR1 MGHRA, CDR2 YSYEKL. The CDR3 DNA reads as TGCGCCTCAGCCAAAGGGACAGGCAAATACGAGCAGTACTTC. This gives the protein CASAKGTGKYEQYF.

The V call is TRBV2, the J call TRBJ2-1; 8 bases line up with TRBD2. The CDR3 totals 12 residues. The junction had 9 bases not matched to a gene; V was cut back by 11 bases and J by 9 bases. Germline CDR1 SNHLY, CDR2 FYNNEI. CDR3 sequence reads: CAGRLAQAEQFF. Written as DNA, the CDR3 is TGTGCCGGGAGACTAGCGCAGGCTGAGCAGTTCTTC.

The chain recombines TRBV3-1 (or the pseudogene TRBV3-2) with TRBJ2-3; 7 bases are a match to TRBD1. The CDR3 extends over 15 amino acids. The V gene's germline CDR1 is LGHDT and CDR2 YNNKEL (reference sequence). Trimming at V came to 3 bases and at J to 4 bases, leaving 7 bases not matched to a gene. CDR3 nucleotides: TGTGCCAGCAGCCATTCGGGGCAGGGGGCAGATACGCAGTATTTT. Protein sequence: CASSHSGQGADTQYF.

Comment on this clone: The sample holds other DNA sequences that translate to the same CDR3. This chain joins TRBV5-4 and TRBJ2-7; D possibly corresponds to TRBD2 (5 bases). V lost 1 base and J lost 1, with 6 bases in between. This CDR3 is built from 13 residues. Germline V CDR1 and CDR2: SGHNT, YYREEE (reference sequence). The CDR3 protein is CASSLTGSYEQYF. DNA of the CDR3: TGTGCCAGCAGCTTGACGGGGTCCTACGAGCAGTACTTC.

Here the CDR3 reads CASRDTSSGNTIYF. In DNA, the CDR3 is TGTGCCAGTCGTGACACATCCTCTGGAAACACCATATATTTT. The chain has TRBV19 and TRBJ1-3; D call uncertain. The CDR3 covers 14 residues. The germline V gene has CDR1 LNHDA and CDR2 SQIVND (reference sequence). V was shortened by 8 bases and J by 0 bases, with 11 bases between the two germline ends.

The chain is built from TRBV24-1 and TRBJ2-2, with no clear D. CDR1 KGHDR and CDR2 SFDVKD come from the germline V gene. The CDR3 length is 14 residues. The V and J ends lost 1 base and 1 base respectively, with 3 bases between them. The CDR3 DNA reads TGTGCCACCAGTGATTTTCAGAACACCGGGGAGCTGTTTTTT. Amino acid sequence: CATSDFQNTGELFF.

The DNA of the CDR3 is TGTGCCAGCAGTTTTAGGGCTAGCGGGCATGAGCAGTTCTTC. It codes for CASSFRASGHEQFF. The rearrangement uses TRBV27 and TRBJ2-1, with 8 positions matching TRBD2. Trimming at V came to 3 bases and at J to 8 bases, leaving 6 bases not matched to a gene. The V gene's germline CDR1 is MNHEY and CDR2 SMNVEV (reference sequence). CDR3 size: 14 residues.

The V call is TRBV4-2, the J call TRBJ1-2; D gene ambiguous. Deletions cut 4 bases from V and 8 bases from J, with 20 bases between. The germline CDR1 and CDR2 sequences are LGHNA and YNFKEQ. The CDR3 runs 15 residues. The CDR3 spells CASSPSEAGDWGYTF. The CDR3 region has the DNA TGTGCCAGCAGCCCTTCAGAGGCCGGAGATTGGGGCTACACCTTC.

The gene calls are TRBV4-3 and TRBJ1-2; D not resolved. In germline, CDR1 is LGHNA, CDR2 YSLEER. The length of the CDR3 is 15 residues. V lost 0 bases and J lost 2, with 10 bases in between. The CDR3 loop reads CASSQEPDFNYGYTF. Written as DNA, the CDR3 is TGCGCCAGCAGCCAAGAGCCGGACTTCAACTATGGCTACACCTTC.

This chain joins TRBV30 and TRBJ1-1, with D uncertain. There are 11 residues in the CDR3. V was shortened by 8 bases and J by 4 bases, with 11 bases between the two germline ends. From germline, CDR1 is GTSNPN and CDR2 SVGIG (reference sequence). The CDR3 protein is CALSRSTEAFF. The CDR3 DNA sequence: TGTGCCCTGTCGCGGTCCACTGAAGCTTTCTTT.

The chain is built from TRBV9 and TRBJ2-3; no clear D. This CDR3 is built from 14 residues. Germline assignment: CDR1 SGDLS and CDR2 YYNGEE. The germline V and J ends were trimmed by 0 bases and 3 bases, with 8 bases remaining between them. The DNA of the CDR3 is TGTGCCAGCAGCGTAGATCCTAGAACAGATACGCAGTATTTT. Its protein product is CASSVDPRTDTQYF. The full variable domain, completed using reference TRBV9 and TRBJ2-3, is DSGVTQTPKHLITATGQRVTLRCSPRSGDLSVYWYQQSLDQGLQFLIQYYNGEERAKGNILERFSAQQFPDLHSELNLSSLELGDSALYFCASSVDPRTDTQYFGPGTRLTVL.

This clone was seen a single time. The chain links TRBV12-5 to TRBJ1-1; no definite D call. With 6 bases removed from V and 2 bases from J, the gap between germline ends came to 10 bases. The CDR3 is 13 amino acids. Germline V CDR1 and CDR2: LGHNT, FRNRAP. The CDR3 region has the DNA TGTGCTAGTGGCCACCGGGAAAACACTGAAGCTTTCTTT. Translating it yields CASGHRENTEAFF.

The V call is TRBV2, the J call TRBJ2-2; 7 bases line up with TRBD1. Germline trimming cut 7 bases from V and 6 bases from J; bases unmatched to any gene: 5. The CDR3 has 13 amino acids. CDR1 SNHLY and CDR2 FYNNEI come from the germline V gene. The CDR3 DNA follows: TGTGCCAGCACCACAGGGGTCTCCGGGGAGCTGTTTTTT. Encoded protein: CASTTGVSGELFF.

This clone was seen only a few times. This sequence joins TRBV6-5 and TRBJ1-1; D ambiguous. The CDR3 is 12 residues long. V was pared by 7 bases and J by 4 bases, with 10 bases between. Germline CDR1 and CDR2: MNHEY and SVGAGI. The CDR3 sequence: CASMRRGTEAFF. The DNA of the CDR3 is TGTGCCAGCATGAGGAGAGGCACTGAAGCTTTCTTT.

This sequence joins TRBV28 and TRBJ2-1; TRBD2 is a possible D gene (6 bases). Looked up from germline, CDR1 is MDHEN and CDR2 is SYDVKM. The CDR3 extends over 16 amino acids. Trimming stripped 6 bases from V and 0 bases from J, with 15 bases between. The CDR3 DNA reads TGTGCCAGCAGCTCAAGCGGGCTGAGCTCCTACAATGAGCAGTTCTTC. This translates into CASSSSGLSSYNEQFF.

The rearrangement joins TRBV7-2 to TRBJ1-5, with D possibly being TRBD1 (6 bases). Germline CDR1 and CDR2: SGHTA and FQGNSA. The CDR3 extends over 15 amino acids. Between the trimmed V and J ends, which lost 4 bases and 1 base, there was a span of 11 bases. CDR3 residues: CASSSGVTSNQPQHF. The CDR3 DNA follows: TGTGCCAGCAGCTCAGGGGTCACCAGCAATCAGCCCCAGCATTTT.

The chain is built from TRBV14 and TRBJ2-7; D is undetermined. The CDR3 runs 11 residues. The V and J ends lost 1 base and 6 bases respectively, with 4 bases between them. Germline V gives CDR1 SGHDN, CDR2 FVKESK. The CDR3 loop is CASSQVSEQYF. The CDR3 DNA is TGTGCCAGCAGCCAAGTGAGCGAGCAGTACTTC.

The rearrangement links TRBV7-2 to TRBJ2-2; 11 nucleotides match TRBD2. CDR1 and CDR2 (germline): SGHTA, FQGNSA. CDR3 length: 16 residues. Trimming at V came to 5 bases and at J to 4 bases, leaving 6 bases not matched to a gene. CDR3 nucleotides: TGTGCCAGCAGCCTGACTAGCGGGAAGGGCACCGGGGAGCTGTTTTTT. This gives the protein CASSLTSGKGTGELFF.

The rearrangement joins TRBV30 to TRBJ1-2, with 12 positions matching TRBD1. The CDR3 has 14 amino acids. Germline trimming cut 8 bases from V and 7 bases from J; bases unmatched to any gene: 11. In germline, CDR1 is GTSNPN, CDR2 SVGIG (reference sequence). The CDR3 is CARSWGQGARGYTF. CDR3 DNA: TGTGCCCGCTCTTGGGGACAGGGGGCACGTGGCTACACCTTC.

The chain couples TRBV5-6 to TRBJ1-2, with D perhaps TRBD1 (6 bases). The length of the CDR3 is 14 residues. The germline CDR1 and CDR2 sequences are SGHDT and YYEEEE. Trimming stripped 6 bases from V and 3 bases from J, with 15 bases between. The CDR3, as DNA: TGTGCCAGCATCGAAGGGGGGGCTTACTATGGCTACACCTTC. Amino acid sequence: CASIEGGAYYGYTF.

The rearrangement uses TRBV13 and TRBJ1-1; no clear D. The CDR3 spans 14 residues. The ends were cut back, 5 bases at V and 4 bases at J, with 14 bases in the middle. Germline CDR1 is PRHDT and CDR2 is FYEKMQ (reference sequence). The CDR3 loop reads CASSPRRFSTEAFF. The CDR3, as DNA: TGTGCCAGCAGCCCTCGGAGGTTTAGCACTGAAGCTTTCTTT.

This clone was observed a single time. J is TRBJ2-7 and V is TRBV19; TRBD1 might be the D (5 bases). Germline loops: CDR1 LNHDA, CDR2 SQIVND (reference sequence). Trimming took 4 bases from V and 3 from J, leaving 13 bases between them. The CDR3 covers 14 residues. CDR3 nucleotide sequence: TGTGCCAGTAGTAAGGACACCTCTTACTACGAGCAGTACTTC. Its protein is CASSKDTSYYEQYF.

CDR3 residues: CASTGTGKYEQYF. The CDR3 coding sequence is TGTGCCAGTACCGGGACAGGGAAATACGAGCAGTACTTC. The chain is built from TRBV2 and TRBJ2-7; 9 nucleotides match TRBD1. CDR1 and CDR2 (germline): SNHLY, FYNNEI. The ends lost 9 bases at V and 4 bases at J; junction bases unmatched: 7. The CDR3 covers 13 residues.

The chain recombines TRBV18 with TRBJ2-3; the match to TRBD2 covers 9 bases. Germline V CDR1 and CDR2: KGHSH, LQKENI. CDR3 length: 16 residues. Trimming removed 3 bases from V and 2 bases from J; junction bases left unmatched: 6. The CDR3 region is CASSPGLAGSTDTQYF. The CDR3 DNA follows: TGTGCCAGCTCACCCGGGCTAGCGGGATCCACAGATACGCAGTATTTT.

The J gene is TRBJ2-5, the V gene TRBV27, with 7 bases identical to TRBD1. J gave up 1 base and V 6 bases, and 5 bases lay outside the gene matches. CDR1 MNHEY and CDR2 SMNVEV come from the germline V gene (reference sequence). The CDR3 is 14 amino acids. The CDR3 loop reads CASSKQGIQETQYF. The DNA for the CDR3 is TGTGCCAGCAGCAAACAGGGGATCCAAGAGACCCAGTACTTC.

V and J are TRBV7-2 and TRBJ1-1; 7 bases line up with TRBD1. The J segment lost 4 bases and the V segment lost 5 bases, leaving 10 bases of the junction unmatched. This CDR3 region has 15 residues. CDR1 and CDR2 (germline): SGHTA, FQGNSA. The CDR3: CASSPGGFPITEAFF. The CDR3 DNA is TGTGCCAGCAGCCCAGGGGGATTCCCCATCACTGAAGCTTTCTTT.

V and J are TRBV9 and TRBJ1-3, with TRBD1 as a possible D gene (5 bases). Between the trimmed V and J ends, which lost 7 bases and 1 base, there was a span of 15 bases. The CDR3 covers 15 residues. Germline assignment: CDR1 SGDLS and CDR2 YYNGEE. The CDR3 sequence is CASAGEGRSGNTIYF. The CDR3 nucleotides are TGTGCCAGCGCGGGGGAGGGGAGGTCTGGAAACACCATATATTTT.